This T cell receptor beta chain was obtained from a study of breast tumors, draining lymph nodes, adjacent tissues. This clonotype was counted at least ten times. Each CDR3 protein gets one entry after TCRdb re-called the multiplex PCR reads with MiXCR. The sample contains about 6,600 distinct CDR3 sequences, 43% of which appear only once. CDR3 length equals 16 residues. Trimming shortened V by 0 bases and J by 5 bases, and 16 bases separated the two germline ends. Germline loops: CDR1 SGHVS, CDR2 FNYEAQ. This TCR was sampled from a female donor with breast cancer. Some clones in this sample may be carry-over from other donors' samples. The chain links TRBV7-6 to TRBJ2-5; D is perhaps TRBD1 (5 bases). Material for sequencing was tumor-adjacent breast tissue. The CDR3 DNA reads TGTGCCAGCAGCTTAGCAGGGGAAGACAGTTCTGAGACCCAGTACTTC. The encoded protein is CASSLAGEDSSETQYF.